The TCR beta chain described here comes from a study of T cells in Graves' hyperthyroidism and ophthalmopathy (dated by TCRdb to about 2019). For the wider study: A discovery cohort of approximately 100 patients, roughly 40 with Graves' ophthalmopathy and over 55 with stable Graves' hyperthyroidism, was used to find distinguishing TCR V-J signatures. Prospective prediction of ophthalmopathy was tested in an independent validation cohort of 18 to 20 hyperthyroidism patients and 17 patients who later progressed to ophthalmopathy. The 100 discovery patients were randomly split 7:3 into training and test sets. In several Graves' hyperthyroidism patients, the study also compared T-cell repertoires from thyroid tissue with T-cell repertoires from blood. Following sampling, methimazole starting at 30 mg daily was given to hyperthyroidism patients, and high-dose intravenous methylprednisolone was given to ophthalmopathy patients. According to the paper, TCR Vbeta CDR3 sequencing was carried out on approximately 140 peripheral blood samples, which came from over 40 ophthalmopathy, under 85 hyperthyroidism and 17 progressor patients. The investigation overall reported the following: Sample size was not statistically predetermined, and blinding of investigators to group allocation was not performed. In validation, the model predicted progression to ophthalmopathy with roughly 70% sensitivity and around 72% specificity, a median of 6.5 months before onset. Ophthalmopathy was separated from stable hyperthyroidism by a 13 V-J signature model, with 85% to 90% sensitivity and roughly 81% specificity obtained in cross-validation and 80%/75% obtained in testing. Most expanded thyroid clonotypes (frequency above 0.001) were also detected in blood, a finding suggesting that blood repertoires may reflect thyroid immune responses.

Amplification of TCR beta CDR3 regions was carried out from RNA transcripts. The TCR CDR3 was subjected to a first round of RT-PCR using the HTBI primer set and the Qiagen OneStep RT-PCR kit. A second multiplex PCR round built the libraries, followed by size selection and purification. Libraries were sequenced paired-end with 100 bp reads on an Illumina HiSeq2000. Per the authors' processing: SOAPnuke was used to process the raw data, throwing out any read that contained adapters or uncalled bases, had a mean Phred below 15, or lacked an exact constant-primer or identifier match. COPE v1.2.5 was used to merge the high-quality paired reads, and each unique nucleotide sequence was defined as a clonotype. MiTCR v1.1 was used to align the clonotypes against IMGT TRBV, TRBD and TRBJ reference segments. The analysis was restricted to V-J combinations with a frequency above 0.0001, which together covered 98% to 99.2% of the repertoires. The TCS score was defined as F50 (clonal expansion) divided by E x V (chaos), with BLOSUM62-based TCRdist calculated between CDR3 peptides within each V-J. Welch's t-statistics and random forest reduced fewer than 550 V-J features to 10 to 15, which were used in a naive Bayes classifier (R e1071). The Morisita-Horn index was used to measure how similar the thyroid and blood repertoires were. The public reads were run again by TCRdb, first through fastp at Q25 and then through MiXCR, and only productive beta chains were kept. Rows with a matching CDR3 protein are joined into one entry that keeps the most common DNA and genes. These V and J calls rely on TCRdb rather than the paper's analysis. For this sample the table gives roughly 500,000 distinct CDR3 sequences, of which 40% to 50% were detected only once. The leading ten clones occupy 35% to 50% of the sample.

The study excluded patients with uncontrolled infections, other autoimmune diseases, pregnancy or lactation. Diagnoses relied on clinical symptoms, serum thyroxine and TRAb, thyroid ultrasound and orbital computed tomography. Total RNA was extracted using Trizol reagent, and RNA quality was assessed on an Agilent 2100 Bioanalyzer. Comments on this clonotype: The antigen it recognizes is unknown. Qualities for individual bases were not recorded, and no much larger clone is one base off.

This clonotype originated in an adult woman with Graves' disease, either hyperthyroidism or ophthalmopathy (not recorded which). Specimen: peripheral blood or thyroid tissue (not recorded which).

The CDR3 corresponds to CTSGSPYEQYF. The nucleotides read TGTACTAGCGGGAGTCCCTACGAGCAGTACTTC. The V and J segments used are TRBV7-2 and TRBJ2-7, and 9 junction bases match TRBD2. Spanning cysteine to phenylalanine, the CDR3 consists of 11 amino acids. Just the 33-base CDR3 DNA is kept, in frame starting at base 1. As encoded in the germline V gene, CDR1 is SGHTA while CDR2 is FQGNSA.